A selection of T cell receptor beta chains follows, all from one sample in a study of blood T cell repertoires in COVID-19. The protocol was immunoSEQ multiplex PCR, while the TCRdb copy is restricted to in-frame clones and leaves out a portion. Among approximately 260,000 clones listed, approximately 84% were seen once. Sequencing was carried out using PBMCs or T cells enriched from blood (not recorded which). These receptor sequences come from a man in his forties or fifties who had recovered from COVID-19. Both conserved end residues are part of each CDR3. A D gene is named only where the DNA matches it firmly. Not all rows give a size; the values are once, few, many and, for expanded clones, a class.

j_call v_call clone_size d_call cdr3_aa cdr3_nt
TRBJ2-7 TRBV5-1 NA TRBD2 CASSLAGGRSSYEQYF TGCGCCAGCAGCTTGGCGGGCGGGAGGAGCTCCTACGAGCAGTACTTC
TRBJ2-1 TRBV18 NA TRBD1 CASSPGQGAYNEQFF TGTGCCAGCTCACCAGGACAGGGGGCCTACAATGAGCAGTTCTTC
TRBJ1-5 TRBV10-2 NA TRBD1 CASSDVRGRKRQPQHF TGCGCCAGCAGTGATGTTAGGGGGCGAAAACGGCAGCCCCAGCATTTT
TRBJ1-2 TRBV18 NA TRBD1 CASSPPGGGIGYTF TGTGCCAGCTCACCACCAGGAGGGGGCATCGGCTACACCTTC
TRBJ2-3 TRBV18 once NA CASSPRGADTQYF TGTGCCAGCTCACCACGCGGGGCAGATACGCAGTATTTT
TRBJ2-2 TRBV7-2 NA TRBD2 CASSLGGLANTGELFF TGTGCCAGCAGCTTAGGGGGACTAGCAAACACCGGGGAGCTGTTTTTT
TRBJ2-7 TRBV7-2 NA TRBD2 CASSLVGGTYEQYF TGTGCCAGCAGCTTAGTCGGGGGGACCTACGAGCAGTACTTC
TRBJ2-1 TRBV14 NA TRBD1 CASSPRWDRFNEQFF TGTGCCAGCAGTCCGAGATGGGACAGATTCAATGAGCAGTTCTTC
TRBJ1-1 TRBV3-1/TRBV3-2 NA NA CASSSTGTFWEAFF TGTGCCAGCAGCAGCACAGGGACCTTCTGGGAAGCTTTCTTT
TRBJ2-5 TRBV29-1 NA NA CSVGAGQETQYF TGCAGCGTTGGGGCAGGGCAAGAGACCCAGTACTTC
TRBJ1-5 TRBV18 NA NA CASSPRGNQPQHF TGTGCCAGCTCACCGCGGGGAAATCAGCCCCAGCATTTT
TRBJ2-2 TRBV24-1 NA NA CATSHPGVTGELFF TGTGCCACCAGCCACCCAGGGGTTACCGGGGAGCTGTTTTTT
TRBJ1-1 TRBV5-1 NA NA CASSVRQEMNTEAFF TGCGCCAGCAGCGTAAGACAGGAGATGAACACTGAAGCTTTCTTT
TRBJ2-7 TRBV7-2 once NA CASSAGGQSYEQYF TGTGCCAGCAGCGCCGGAGGGCAGTCCTACGAGCAGTACTTC
TRBJ1-4 TRBV28 NA TRBD1 CASRGQGGFGEKLFF TGTGCCAGCAGGGGACAGGGAGGGTTTGGGGAAAAACTGTTTTTT
TRBJ2-3 TRBV28 NA NA CASRDSRDTQYF TGTGCCAGCCGGGATAGCAGAGATACGCAGTATTTT
TRBJ2-3 TRBV28 NA TRBD2 CASSSQAGGRPGAQYF TGTGCCAGCAGTTCCCAAGCGGGAGGGCGCCCAGGTGCGCAGTATTTT
TRBJ1-3 TRBV3-1/TRBV3-2 NA TRBD1 CASSQVTGSRFGNTIYF TGTGCCAGCAGCCAAGTGACAGGGTCTCGATTTGGAAACACCATATATTTT
TRBJ1-1 TRBV7-2 NA NA CASSSRLVGSWAFF TGTGCCAGCAGCTCTAGATTGGTAGGTTCGTGGGCTTTCTTT
TRBJ1-3 TRBV4-1 NA NA CASSQEGRRSSGNTIYF TGCGCCAGCAGCCAAGAAGGACGGAGGTCCTCTGGAAACACCATATATTTT
TRBJ2-2 TRBV10-3 NA TRBD2 CAISDILATGELFF TGTGCCATCAGTGATATACTAGCGACCGGGGAGCTGTTTTTT
TRBJ2-7 TRBV20-1 NA NA CSASDGVIEQYF TGCAGTGCTAGTGACGGGGTGATCGAGCAGTACTTC
TRBJ1-6 TRBV19 NA NA CASSGDNSPLHF TGTGCCAGTAGCGGAGATAATTCACCCCTCCACTTT
TRBJ2-7 TRBV5-6 NA TRBD1 CASSFRGTGSYEQYF TGTGCCAGCAGCTTTCGTGGGACAGGTAGTTACGAGCAGTACTTC
TRBJ1-2 TRBV9 NA TRBD1 CASSVFDRTGGSGYTF TGTGCCAGCAGCGTATTCGATAGGACAGGGGGCAGTGGCTACACCTTC
TRBJ2-1 TRBV24-1 NA NA CATSPGRQFF TGTGCCACCAGCCCGGGAAGGCAGTTCTTC
TRBJ1-1 TRBV5-1 NA TRBD1 CASRLGGLNTEAFF TGCGCCAGCAGGTTAGGGGGCTTGAACACTGAAGCTTTCTTT
TRBJ2-7 TRBV5-1 many NA CASSLLGSGSSYEQYF TGCGCCAGCAGCTTATTAGGTAGCGGAAGCTCCTACGAGCAGTACTTC
TRBJ2-1 TRBV14 NA NA CASSQDSIQFF TGTGCCAGCAGCCAAGATAGTATTCAGTTCTTC
TRBJ1-5 TRBV28 NA NA CATQRGSGNQPQHF TGTGCCACCCAGAGGGGGTCGGGCAATCAGCCCCAGCATTTT
TRBJ1-6 TRBV19 NA NA CASSIATGSPLHF TGTGCCAGTAGTATAGCGACTGGTTCACCCCTCCACTTT
TRBJ2-7 TRBV6-5 NA NA CASKNTLTYEQYF TGTGCCAGCAAGAACACATTAACCTACGAGCAGTACTTC
TRBJ2-3 TRBV15 NA TRBD2 CATRRGGRGTDTQYF TGTGCCACCAGAAGGGGCGGGAGGGGCACAGATACGCAGTATTTT
TRBJ1-3 TRBV18 NA NA CASSPPAGGPSGNTIYF TGTGCCAGCTCCCCCCCCGCGGGCGGGCCCTCTGGAAACACCATATATTTT
TRBJ1-1 TRBV5-6 NA TRBD1 CASRPQGAQDEAFF TGTGCCAGCAGGCCTCAGGGGGCGCAGGATGAAGCTTTCTTT
TRBJ2-7 TRBV12-3/TRBV12-4 NA NA CASSFGETYEQYF TGTGCCAGCAGTTTTGGGGAGACCTACGAGCAGTACTTC
TRBJ2-7 TRBV6-1 once NA CASSELEQYF TGTGCCAGCAGTGAACTCGAGCAGTACTTC
TRBJ2-7 TRBV3-1/TRBV3-2 NA TRBD2 CASSPSKREGSYEQYF TGTGCCAGCAGCCCCTCCAAGCGGGAGGGCTCCTACGAGCAGTACTTC
TRBJ1-2 TRBV7-2 few TRBD1 CASSQDRGRSGYTF TGTGCCAGCAGTCAAGACAGGGGGCGCTCTGGCTACACCTTC
TRBJ1-2 TRBV9 NA TRBD1 CASSGLGDRGRRAYGYTF TGTGCCAGCAGCGGGCTGGGGGACAGGGGGCGCCGGGCCTATGGCTACACCTTC
TRBJ1-5 TRBV5-6 NA TRBD1 CASSLQGQGHQPQHF TGTGCCAGCAGCTTACAAGGACAGGGGCATCAGCCCCAGCATTTT
TRBJ1-6 TRBV5-4 few NA CASSLGQGGYNSPLHF TGTGCCAGCAGCTTGGGGCAGGGTGGTTATAATTCACCCCTCCACTTT
TRBJ1-5 TRBV4-2 NA NA CASSQDQQGNQPQHF TGTGCCAGCAGCCAAGACCAACAGGGTAATCAGCCCCAGCATTTT
TRBJ2-3 TRBV7-3 once NA CASSFGPRGDTQYF TGTGCCAGCAGCTTCGGACCTCGGGGAGATACGCAGTATTTT
TRBJ2-2 TRBV18 NA NA CASSLEVGTGELFF TGTGCCAGCTCACTCGAGGTGGGCACCGGGGAGCTGTTTTTT
TRBJ2-7 TRBV15 NA NA CATSARLVYEQYF TGTGCCACCAGCGCCAGACTGGTCTACGAGCAGTACTTC
TRBJ1-5 TRBV21-1 NA NA CASSKEFYYTESDQPQHF TGTGCCAGCAGCAAAGAGTTTTACTACACCGAAAGCGATCAGCCCCAGCATTTT
TRBJ2-1 TRBV6-2/TRBV6-3 NA TRBD2 CASSLAGGRSEQFF TGTGCCAGCAGTTTAGCGGGGGGGCGGTCTGAGCAGTTCTTC
TRBJ2-3 TRBV27 NA NA CASRGLGVTDTQYF TGTGCCAGCCGTGGCTTAGGGGTCACAGATACGCAGTATTTT
TRBJ1-1 TRBV28 NA NA CASSFIASRVRGTEAFF TGTGCCAGCAGTTTCATCGCCTCCAGGGTTCGTGGCACTGAAGCTTTCTTT
TRBJ2-1 TRBV7-9 NA TRBD2 CASSLGPGSGAHNEQFF TGTGCCAGCAGCTTAGGCCCTGGCAGCGGGGCCCACAATGAGCAGTTCTTC
TRBJ2-1 TRBV9 NA TRBD1 CASRQGNDEQFF TGTGCCAGCAGACAGGGGAACGATGAGCAGTTCTTC
TRBJ2-2 TRBV30 NA NA CAWSVNSLNTGELFF TGTGCCTGGAGTGTAAATAGTTTGAACACCGGGGAGCTGTTTTTT
TRBJ2-7 TRBV7-6 NA NA CASSLRTEGEQYF TGTGCCAGCAGCTTAAGGACAGAGGGTGAGCAGTACTTC
TRBJ1-5 TRBV19 NA NA CASSIRGNQPQHF TGTGCCAGTAGTATCCGGGGAAATCAGCCCCAGCATTTT
TRBJ1-2 TRBV28 NA NA CASSLQVIKLYGYTF TGTGCCAGCAGTCTCCAGGTCATTAAACTCTATGGCTACACCTTC
TRBJ1-3 TRBV5-1 few NA CASSTAGGFGNTIYF TGCGCCAGCAGCACGGCCGGAGGCTTTGGAAACACCATATATTTT
TRBJ2-3 TRBV5-1 NA TRBD2 CASSSSGRAGDTQYF TGCGCCAGCAGCTCTAGCGGGAGGGCCGGAGATACGCAGTATTTT
TRBJ1-4 TRBV7-6 NA TRBD1 CASSPLGQAGEKLFF TGTGCCAGCAGCCCTCTGGGACAGGCGGGTGAAAAACTGTTTTTT
TRBJ2-1 TRBV9 NA NA CASSVAAEQFF TGTGCCAGCAGCGTAGCAGCGGAGCAGTTCTTC